These T cell receptor beta chains were read from a single sample in a study of blood T cell repertoires in COVID-19. Sequencing used immunoSEQ multiplex PCR; TCRdb keeps in-frame clones, though not all of them. This table has 53,000 or so clones, roughly nine tenths appearing once. Sequenced: peripheral blood. The source of these receptors is a human donor in a cohort sampled during active COVID-19. Both conserved end residues are part of each CDR3. Clone size is not always given. Where it is, it says once, few, many or a class for expanded clones.

cdr3_aa: CASSGQRNTEAFF
clone_size: few
v_call: TRBV2
j_call: TRBJ1-1

cdr3_aa: CASSQDRGQGYNEQFF
clone_size: once
v_call: TRBV4-3
j_call: TRBJ2-1

cdr3_aa: CASSSKVRGPRNTGKLFF
clone_size: once
v_call: TRBV25-1
j_call: TRBJ2-2

cdr3_aa: CATSRGGGVKTGELFF
clone_size: NA
v_call: TRBV15
j_call: TRBJ2-2

cdr3_aa: CASSPSTGTSYEQYF
clone_size: NA
v_call: TRBV4-1
j_call: TRBJ2-7

cdr3_aa: CASSQLTGLAFF
clone_size: NA
v_call: TRBV6-6
j_call: TRBJ1-1

cdr3_aa: CSVDLPGETQYF
clone_size: NA
v_call: TRBV29-1
j_call: TRBJ2-5

cdr3_aa: CASSLLGGRTGELFF
clone_size: NA
v_call: TRBV7-3
j_call: TRBJ2-2

cdr3_aa: CASRQGSSYNEQFF
clone_size: NA
v_call: TRBV6-6
j_call: TRBJ2-1

cdr3_aa: CASSSPGLINTEAFF
clone_size: once
v_call: TRBV2
j_call: TRBJ1-1

cdr3_aa: CASRSFSTGSNQPQHF
clone_size: once
v_call: TRBV28
j_call: TRBJ1-5